Below, 21 T cell receptor beta chains from the same sample are listed, as sequenced in a study of cytomegalovirus exposure and HLA in healthy donors. It was with 60 Vbeta and 13 Jbeta primers that the PCR ran. Sequencing used immunoSEQ multiplex PCR; TCRdb keeps in-frame clones, though not all of them. The repertoire includes 85,000 to 100,000 clones, around 64% of them detected once, and 3.2% sits in the top ten. The sequencing sample was made of PBMCs. The receptors were sampled from a man aged 55-75 years in good health and CMV-seronegative.

The CDR3 here is CARKGQVAPQHF. The DNA for the CDR3 is TGTGCCAGAAAAGGACAGGTCGCGCCCCAGCATTTT. The chain has TRBV6-4 and TRBJ1-5; 7 positions match TRBD1. Trimming cost V 9 bases and J 9 bases; bases outside gene matches: 8. The CDR3 runs to 12 residues. Germline CDR1 is MRHNA and CDR2 is SNTAGT.

The CDR3 spells CASSPSRANYGYTF. CDR3 sequence (DNA): TGTGCCAGCAGTCCATCTAGAGCTAACTATGGCTACACCTTC. V and J are TRBV6-1 and TRBJ1-2; D gene uncertain. The V and J ends lost 5 bases and 0 bases respectively, with 10 bases between them. Germline V CDR1 and CDR2: MNHNS, SASEGT. This CDR3 is built from 14 residues.

The CDR3 is CASSVATGRSLLNTIYF. The CDR3 bases are TGTGCCAGCAGCGTAGCTACAGGGCGGTCCCTTTTAAACACCATATATTTT. The V call is TRBV9, the J call TRBJ1-3; tentative D call: TRBD1 (6 bases). Trimming took off 0 bases at V and 6 bases at J, with 19 bases between the two ends. The CDR3 extends over 17 amino acids. Germline V lookup: CDR1 SGDLS, CDR2 YYNGEE.

V gene TRBV20-1 combines with J gene TRBJ1-2; TRBD1 matches 8 bases. The CDR3 extends over 11 amino acids. J gave up 12 bases and V 1 base, and 4 bases lay outside the gene matches. Germline CDR1 and CDR2: DFQATT and SNEGSKA (reference sequence). The CDR3 DNA follows: TGCAGTGCTAGAGGACAGGGGTGGGACACCTTC. The encoded protein is CSARGQGWDTF.

This clone occurred a few times. The J gene is TRBJ2-1, the V gene TRBV10-3; tentative D call: TRBD2 (6 bases). Germline CDR1 and CDR2: ENHRY and SYGVKD. CDR3 length: 14 amino acids. Trimming stripped 7 bases from V and 4 bases from J, with 14 bases between. The chain's CDR3 is CAIMSLASYNEQFF. The CDR3 DNA follows: TGTGCCATCATGAGCCTAGCGTCGTACAATGAGCAGTTCTTC.

This sequence joins TRBV11-2 and TRBJ2-5; D is possibly TRBD2 (6 bases). Germline values: CDR1 SGHAT, CDR2 FQNNGV. Trimming cost V 5 bases and J 5 bases, with 15 bases left between them. This CDR3 contains 14 residues. The CDR3 DNA sequence: TGTGCCAGCAGCCTTGGAGGGCCCCGTGAGACCCAGTACTTC. Residues: CASSLGGPRETQYF.

This chain connects TRBV9 to TRBJ2-7, with D possibly matching TRBD2 (5 bases). Trimming shortened V by 4 bases and J by 5 bases, and 13 bases separated the two germline ends. The germline V gene has CDR1 SGDLS and CDR2 YYNGEE. This CDR3 comprises 13 residues. The CDR3 sequence is CASSSEGWDEQYF. The CDR3 bases are TGTGCCAGCAGCTCAGAGGGTTGGGACGAGCAGTACTTC.

This clone has just one count. The chain joins TRBV6-5 to TRBJ1-1; 7 bases agree with TRBD1. Germline V CDR1 and CDR2: MNHEY, SVGAGI. This CDR3 spans 13 amino acids. The V gene end was trimmed by 7 bases and the J gene end by 9 bases; junction bases not matched to a gene: 11. The CDR3 here is CASTSPGTVKAFF. As DNA, the CDR3 is TGTGCCAGCACCTCCCCCGGGACAGTTAAAGCTTTCTTT.

The chain recombines TRBV9 with TRBJ1-1; 11 nucleotides agree with TRBD1. The CDR3 extends over 14 amino acids. CDR1 and CDR2 (germline): SGDLS, YYNGEE. The junction had 7 bases not matched to a gene; V was cut back by 5 bases and J by 7 bases. CDR3 bases: TGTGCCAGCAGGAAGGCGGGACAGGGGGGTGAAGCTTTCTTT. The encoded protein is CASRKAGQGGEAFF.

This clone has a handful of counts. The V gene is TRBV19, the J gene TRBJ2-6, with D unclear. Germline CDR1 is LNHDA and CDR2 is SQIVND (reference sequence). Trimming took off 3 bases at V and 2 bases at J, with 8 bases between the two ends. This CDR3 has 15 residues. CDR3 sequence (DNA): TGTGCCAGTAGTATTGAGGTGGCTGGGGCCAACGTCCTGACTTTC. It translates to CASSIEVAGANVLTF.

This rearrangement joins TRBV7-9 to TRBJ1-1, with no clear D. The CDR3 consists of 14 residues. The V gene's germline CDR1 is SEHNR and CDR2 FQNEAQ (reference sequence). Trimming pared 3 bases from V and 11 bases from J, leaving 19 bases between. CDR3 bases: TGTGCCAGCAGCTTTATTACGGGGTTTAGTGTGGCTTTCTTT. Its translation: CASSFITGFSVAFF.

The chain couples TRBV5-4 to TRBJ1-3, with TRBD1 identical over 7 bases. With 2 bases clipped from V and 1 base from J, the junction kept 3 bases outside the gene matches. This CDR3 has 15 amino acids. Germline CDR1 SGHNT, CDR2 YYREEE (reference sequence). In nucleotides, the CDR3 is TGTGCCAGCAGCTTTTCAGGGGGGTCTGGAAACACCATATATTTT. Translation gives CASSFSGGSGNTIYF.

This chain connects TRBV2 to TRBJ2-5; TRBD1 agrees at 11 bases. The trim removed 10 bases at V and 1 base at J, leaving 2 bases unmatched. This CDR3 is 13 amino acids long. From germline, CDR1 is SNHLY and CDR2 FYNNEI. CDR3 sequence reads: CANGQGAQETQYF. The DNA for the CDR3 is TGTGCCAACGGACAGGGGGCCCAAGAGACCCAGTACTTC.

V is TRBV29-1 and J is TRBJ2-3; 10 nucleotides align to TRBD2. The germline CDR1 and CDR2 sequences are SQVTM and ANQGSEA. The J segment lost 6 bases and the V segment lost 4 bases, leaving 4 bases of the junction unmatched. This CDR3 spans 13 amino acids. The CDR3 nucleotides are TGCAGCGTTGGGGCTAGCGGGAGTGATACGCAGTATTTT. This encodes CSVGASGSDTQYF.

J is TRBJ2-7 and V is TRBV7-8; no clear D gene. CDR3 length equals 16 residues. Germline assignment: CDR1 SGHVS and CDR2 FQNEAQ. Between the trimmed V and J ends, which lost 4 bases and 3 bases, there was a span of 19 bases. In DNA form, the CDR3 reads TGTGCCAGCAGCTCCCTATCGGCCTTAGGCGGCTACGAGCAGTACTTC. It translates to CASSSLSALGGYEQYF.

This clone was observed a few times. The gene calls are TRBV6-1 and TRBJ1-1; D not resolved. The CDR3 has 11 residues. V was cut by 4 bases and J by 6 bases, with 6 bases left in between. Germline V gene lookup returns CDR1 MNHNS and CDR2 SASEGT. CDR3 protein: CASSGASEAFF. Written as DNA, the CDR3 is TGTGCCAGCAGTGGGGCCTCTGAAGCTTTCTTT.

This rearrangement joins TRBV6-5 to TRBJ1-1, with D tentatively TRBD1 (5 bases). Germline lookup yields CDR1 MNHEY and CDR2 SVGAGI. The CDR3 sequence is 12 residues long. Trimming removed 7 bases at V and 11 bases at J, with 17 bases between. The CDR3 sequence: CASNGLGGRAFF. The CDR3 DNA sequence: TGTGCCAGCAATGGGTTGGGGGGGAGGGCTTTCTTT.

The gene calls are TRBV5-1 and TRBJ2-7; TRBD1 might be the D (5 bases). CDR1 is SGHRS and CDR2 is YFSETQ in the germline V gene. There are 13 residues in the CDR3. Trimming shortened V by 0 bases and J by 4 bases, and 8 bases separated the two germline ends. As DNA, the CDR3 is TGCGCCAGCAGCTTGGAGGGGCGGTACGAGCAGTACTTC. Translation: CASSLEGRYEQYF.

The J gene is TRBJ2-7, the V gene TRBV6-1, with 8 bases lining up with TRBD1. The germline V gene encodes CDR1 MNHNS and CDR2 SASEGT. V trimming: 8 bases; J trimming: 3 bases; junction bases outside the gene matches: 6. The CDR3 covers 13 residues. The CDR3 region is CASRTGQLYEQYF. The CDR3 DNA reads as TGTGCCAGCCGGACAGGGCAGCTCTACGAGCAGTACTTC.

Only one count was recorded for this clone. The chain joins TRBV5-1 to TRBJ2-5; D perhaps matches TRBD2 (6 bases). The ends were cut back, 0 bases at V and 5 bases at J, with 11 bases in the middle. This CDR3 is built from 14 residues. The germline V gene has CDR1 SGHRS and CDR2 YFSETQ. The CDR3 DNA follows: TGCGCCAGCAGCTTGGTTTGGGGGAGGGAGACCCAGTACTTC. This translates into CASSLVWGRETQYF.

The V gene is TRBV6-5, the J gene TRBJ2-1, with TRBD2 matching 9 bases. The CDR3 consists of 15 residues. Trimming cost V 5 bases and J 8 bases; bases outside gene matches: 10. Germline assignment: CDR1 MNHEY and CDR2 SVGAGI. The DNA for the CDR3 is TGTGCCAGCAGTCCGCCCCGCGGGGGGGAAGATGAGCAGTTCTTC. Translation: CASSPPRGGEDEQFF.